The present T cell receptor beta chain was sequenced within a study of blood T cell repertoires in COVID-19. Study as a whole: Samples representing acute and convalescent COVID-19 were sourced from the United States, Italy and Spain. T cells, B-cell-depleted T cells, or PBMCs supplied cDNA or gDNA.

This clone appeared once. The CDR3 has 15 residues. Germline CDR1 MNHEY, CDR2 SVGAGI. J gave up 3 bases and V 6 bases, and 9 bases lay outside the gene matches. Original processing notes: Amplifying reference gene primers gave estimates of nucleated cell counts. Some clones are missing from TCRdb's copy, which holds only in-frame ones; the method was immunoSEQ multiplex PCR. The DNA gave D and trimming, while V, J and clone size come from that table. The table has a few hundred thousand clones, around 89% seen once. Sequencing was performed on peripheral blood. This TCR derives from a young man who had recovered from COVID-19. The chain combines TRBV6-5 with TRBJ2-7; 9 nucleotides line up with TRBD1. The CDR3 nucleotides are TGTGCCAGCAGGAGGGACAGGGCTGTCCTCTACGAGCAGTACTTC. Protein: CASRRDRAVLYEQYF.